Below, 32 T cell receptor beta chains from the same sample are listed, as sequenced in a study of blood T cell repertoires in COVID-19. Some clones are missing from TCRdb's copy, which holds only in-frame ones; the method was immunoSEQ multiplex PCR. This table holds about 53,000 clones, approximately 87% found once. Sequenced: peripheral blood. Receptors originate from a man aged 50-60 years with acute or convalescent COVID-19.

This chain joins TRBV6-1 and TRBJ1-2; 9 bases line up with TRBD1. V shed 4 bases, J shed 2 bases, and the junction held 8 bases outside the gene matches. Germline loops: CDR1 MNHNS, CDR2 SASEGT. The CDR3 spans 16 residues. The CDR3 DNA follows: TGTGCCAGCAGTGGGACAGGGGATGGCTTAAACTATGGCTACACCTTC. Translating it yields CASSGTGDGLNYGYTF.

The J gene is TRBJ1-2, the V gene TRBV28; TRBD1 agrees at 10 bases. The V segment lost 6 bases and the J segment 6 bases; nucleotides outside the gene matches: 7. Germline lookup yields CDR1 MDHEN and CDR2 SYDVKM. CDR3 length: 14 residues. CDR3: CASRTGDRGDGYTF. CDR3 in DNA: TGTGCCAGCAGGACTGGGGACAGGGGAGATGGCTACACCTTC.

Only one count was recorded for this clone. The genes are TRBV28 and TRBJ1-2; TRBD1 matches at 9 bases. This CDR3 region has 13 residues. Germline V lookup: CDR1 MDHEN, CDR2 SYDVKM. J lost 5 bases, V lost 6 bases, and 4 bases had no gene match. CDR3 in DNA: TGTGCCAGCAGCAGAGGACAGGGGTATGGCTACACCTTC. Translating gives CASSRGQGYGYTF.

The chain recombines TRBV29-1 with TRBJ2-2; tentatively, D is TRBD1 (6 bases). The ends were cut back, 4 bases at V and 1 base at J, with 10 bases in the middle. The CDR3 is 14 amino acids. In germline, CDR1 is SQVTM, CDR2 ANQGSEA. The CDR3 bases are TGCAGCGTTGCCGGGACAATGAACACCGGGGAGCTGTTTTTT. This gives the protein CSVAGTMNTGELFF.

The rearrangement joins TRBV7-9 to TRBJ1-3, with D maybe TRBD1 (5 bases). V dropped 5 bases and J dropped 2 bases, with 16 bases sitting between them. Germline loops: CDR1 SEHNR, CDR2 FQNEAQ (reference sequence). The CDR3 runs 16 residues. In DNA, the CDR3 is TGTGCCAGCAGCGTCGGTCCCCCAGGGACTGGAAACACCATATATTTT. Translation: CASSVGPPGTGNTIYF.

V is TRBV10-3 and J is TRBJ2-7; TRBD2 might be the D (7 bases). Trimming removed 8 bases at V and 5 bases at J, with 16 bases between. The CDR3 spans 13 residues. Germline values: CDR1 ENHRY, CDR2 SYGVKD. CDR3 residues: CAIGGAGFDEQYF. Here the CDR3 DNA reads TGTGCCATCGGGGGGGCAGGGTTTGACGAGCAGTACTTC.

The chain recombines TRBV11-3 with TRBJ2-5; possible D gene TRBD2, 6 bases. The CDR3 consists of 14 residues. Germline values: CDR1 SGHNT, CDR2 YENEEA. Trimming took 2 bases from V and 5 from J, leaving 12 bases between them. CDR3: CASSLLASAETQYF. CDR3 DNA sequence: TGTGCCAGCAGCTTATTGGCTAGCGCGGAGACCCAGTACTTC. Based on the CDR3 plus reference TRBV11-3 and TRBJ2-5, the full variable domain is EAGVVQSPRYKIIEKKQPVAFWCNPISGHNTLYWYLQNLGQGPELLIRYENEEAVDDSQLPKDRFSAERLKGVDSTLKIQPAELGDSAVYLCASSLLASAETQYFGPGTRLLVL.

The rearrangement joins TRBV6-1 to TRBJ2-7, with TRBD2 matching over 8 bases. V was clipped by 1 base and J by 3 bases; unmatched bases: 5. The CDR3 is 15 residues long. Germline V lookup: CDR1 MNHNS, CDR2 SASEGT. This chain's CDR3 is CASSEGLAGIYEQYF. The CDR3 DNA reads as TGTGCCAGCAGTGAAGGGCTAGCGGGTATCTACGAGCAGTACTTC.

The J gene is TRBJ1-2, the V gene TRBV2, with 10 bases matching TRBD1. CDR1 and CDR2 (germline): SNHLY, FYNNEI. V was pared by 7 bases and J by 3 bases, with 5 bases of the junction left unmatched. This CDR3 has 14 amino acids. CDR3 residues: CASIRQGAHYGYTF. The DNA for the CDR3 is TGTGCCAGCATCCGACAGGGGGCGCACTATGGCTACACCTTC.

This chain links TRBV6-5 with TRBJ1-2, with D unresolved. Germline CDR1 is MNHEY and CDR2 is SVGAGI. Trimming removed 6 bases at V and 4 bases at J, with 6 bases between. CDR3 length: 11 residues. In nucleotides, the CDR3 is TGTGCCAGCAGGAGGAGCTATGGCTACACCTTC. Amino acids: CASRRSYGYTF.

The V call is TRBV15, the J call TRBJ1-4; D unresolved. The CDR3 sequence is 14 residues long. Deletions cut 5 bases from V and 0 bases from J, with 7 bases between. Germline CDR1 reads LNHNV; CDR2 reads YYDKDF (reference sequence). The CDR3 bases are TGTGCCACCAGCTCCAATCCAACTAATGAAAAACTGTTTTTT. It translates to CATSSNPTNEKLFF.

This clone was observed a single time. In nucleotides, the CDR3 is TGTGCCAGTAGTCCCCGGACAGGGTACACTAATGAAAAACTGTTTTTT. Translating it yields CASSPRTGYTNEKLFF. The genes are TRBV19 and TRBJ1-4; 8 nucleotides line up with TRBD1. The germline V gene has CDR1 LNHDA and CDR2 SQIVND (reference sequence). The CDR3 consists of 16 residues. The junction had 7 bases not matched to a gene; V was cut back by 5 bases and J by 2 bases.

The V and J genes are TRBV2 and TRBJ2-4; D remains ambiguous. Germline CDR1 SNHLY, CDR2 FYNNEI. V lost 7 bases and J lost 0, with 10 bases in between. The CDR3 spans 14 residues. The CDR3 bases are TGTGCCAGCAAATTACAAGTAGCCAAAAACATTCAGTACTTC. Protein product: CASKLQVAKNIQYF.

J is TRBJ1-5 and V is TRBV6-6; weak D call: TRBD1 (6 bases). Germline V gene sequence: CDR1 MNHNY, CDR2 SVGAGI (reference sequence). Trimming pared 9 bases from V and 5 bases from J, leaving 20 bases between. The CDR3 consists of 15 residues. CDR3 amino acids: CASTPGGQHDQPQHF. In DNA form, the CDR3 reads TGTGCCAGTACCCCCGGTGGACAGCACGATCAGCCCCAGCATTTT.

This chain connects TRBV4-1 to TRBJ2-1, with 7 bases lining up with TRBD2. Germline V gene lookup returns CDR1 MGHRA and CDR2 YSYEKL. The CDR3 contains 15 residues. V was pared by 4 bases and J by 2 bases, with 5 bases of the junction left unmatched. CDR3 DNA: TGCGCCAGCAGCCTGGCGGGAGTAACCTACAATGAGCAGTTCTTC. Its protein product is CASSLAGVTYNEQFF.

The chain is built from TRBV7-3 and TRBJ2-5, with a weak D call TRBD2 (6 bases). CDR1 is SGHTA, CDR2 FQGTGA, per germline. Deletions cut 0 bases from V and 3 bases from J, with 11 bases between. The CDR3 sequence is 15 residues long. The CDR3 DNA sequence: TGTGCCAGCAGCTTAACCCCCTGGGGGGAAGAGACCCAGTACTTC. Translating gives CASSLTPWGEETQYF.

The chain links TRBV13 to TRBJ2-7, with TRBD2 identical over 10 bases. This CDR3 has 15 amino acids. The V and J ends lost 0 bases and 3 bases, in that order; junction bases with no gene match: 2. The germline V gene has CDR1 PRHDT and CDR2 FYEKMQ (reference sequence). CDR3 in amino acids: CASSLGASGGYEQYF. CDR3 sequence (DNA): TGTGCCAGCAGCTTAGGGGCTAGCGGGGGCTACGAGCAGTACTTC.

This clone was detected once. The gene calls are TRBV21-1 and TRBJ2-3; TRBD1, as called in the table, went unchecked against the DNA. TRBV21-1 is tagged as a pseudogene. The CDR3 loop spans 13 amino acids. For the CDR3, the DNA is TGTGCCAGCGGGGACAGGGGCACAGATACGCAGTATTTT. Translating gives CASGDRGTDTQYF.

CDR3 nucleotide sequence: TGTGCCAGTAGTATACAGGTTTGGGACTATGGCTACACCTTC. Its protein product is CASSIQVWDYGYTF. The gene calls are TRBV19 and TRBJ1-2; D not certain. V dropped 2 bases and J dropped 3 bases, with 10 bases sitting between them. There are 14 residues in the CDR3. Germline CDR1 reads LNHDA; CDR2 reads SQIVND (reference sequence).

This rearrangement joins TRBV6-5 to TRBJ1-5; a possible D gene is TRBD1 (6 bases). The V gene's germline CDR1 is MNHEY and CDR2 SVGAGI. The CDR3 covers 15 residues. Between the trimmed V and J ends, which lost 0 bases and 6 bases, there was a span of 12 bases. The CDR3 bases are TGTGCCAGCAGTTACTCGAGGGGGGAGGGTCAGCCCCAGCATTTT. As protein: CASSYSRGEGQPQHF.

This rearrangement joins TRBV20-1 to TRBJ1-3, with a possible D match to TRBD1 (6 bases). The V and J ends lost 3 bases and 7 bases respectively, with 10 bases between them. This CDR3 is 12 amino acids long. Germline CDR1 and CDR2: DFQATT and SNEGSKA (reference sequence). The CDR3 nucleotides read TGCAGTGCTAGTCCGAGGGGGAACACCATATATTTT. This sequence encodes CSASPRGNTIYF.

V usage is TRBV7-2 and J usage is TRBJ1-1; TRBD1 might be the D (6 bases). In germline, CDR1 is SGHTA, CDR2 FQGNSA. The CDR3 covers 13 residues. V was trimmed by 6 bases and J by 5 bases, leaving 13 bases between them. The CDR3 coding sequence is TGTGCCAGCAGGTTACAGGGAGGTACTGAAGCTTTCTTT. It is translated as CASRLQGGTEAFF.

The J gene is TRBJ1-1, the V gene TRBV11-3, with D hard to call. Trimming removed 2 bases from V and 1 base from J, with 5 bases in between. CDR1 is SGHNT, CDR2 YENEEA, per germline. The CDR3 sequence is 13 residues long. This CDR3 is CASSLFRNTEAFF. The CDR3 DNA is TGTGCCAGCAGCTTATTCCGGAACACTGAAGCTTTCTTT.

This clone occurred once. The chain is built from TRBV7-3 and TRBJ2-2, with a possible D match to TRBD2 (5 bases). Trimming took off 8 bases at V and 4 bases at J, with 20 bases between the two ends. Looked up from germline, CDR1 is SGHTA and CDR2 is FQGTGA. This CDR3 region has 16 residues. CDR3 nucleotide sequence: TGTGCCAGCGGAATCGGTGGGAGTTCGGGCACCGGGGAGCTGTTTTTT. Its protein is CASGIGGSSGTGELFF.

This clone was observed a single time. The chain uses TRBV10-3 and TRBJ1-2; 7 bases agree with TRBD1. Germline V gene lookup returns CDR1 ENHRY and CDR2 SYGVKD. Trimming removed 8 bases from V and 7 bases from J; junction bases left unmatched: 7. CDR3 length equals 12 residues. Written as DNA, the CDR3 is TGTGCCATCCGCGGGACAGAAGGTGGCTACACCTTC. This sequence encodes CAIRGTEGGYTF.

The chain joins TRBV28 to TRBJ1-1; D is unclear. The CDR3 totals 14 residues. CDR1 and CDR2 from the germline V gene are MDHEN and SYDVKM. V was shortened by 0 bases and J by 0 bases, with 5 bases between the two germline ends. CDR3 residues: CASSLWELNTEAFF. Here the CDR3 DNA reads TGTGCCAGCAGTTTATGGGAGTTGAACACTGAAGCTTTCTTT.

The chain uses TRBV5-4 and TRBJ2-1; TRBD2 matches 11 bases. CDR1 is SGHNT, CDR2 YYREEE, per germline (reference sequence). Trimming at V came to 5 bases and at J to 4 bases, leaving 5 bases not matched to a gene. The CDR3 totals 15 residues. The CDR3 DNA reads TGTGCCAGCAGAACAGGGACTAGCGGTTACAATGAGCAGTTCTTC. Amino acids: CASRTGTSGYNEQFF.

This clone turned up a few times. The chain recombines TRBV14 with TRBJ1-2; 7 bases fit TRBD1. This CDR3 region has 15 residues. The germline V gene has CDR1 SGHDN and CDR2 FVKESK. Germline trimming cut 5 bases from V and 3 bases from J; bases unmatched to any gene: 9. This chain's CDR3 is CASSDGGGGYYGYTF. In nucleotides, the CDR3 is TGTGCCAGCAGCGATGGAGGGGGCGGATACTATGGCTACACCTTC.

This rearrangement joins TRBV3-1 (or the pseudogene TRBV3-2) to TRBJ2-3; 16 bases align to TRBD2. The CDR3 totals 19 residues. Germline V gene sequence: CDR1 LGHDT, CDR2 YNNKEL (reference sequence). V gave up 0 bases and J gave up 4 bases; unmatched junction bases: 7. The CDR3 DNA sequence: TGTGCCAGCAGCCAAGACCCGGGACTAGCGGGAGGGCCCCCAGATACGCAGTATTTT. It is translated as CASSQDPGLAGGPPDTQYF.

The V gene is TRBV7-6, the J gene TRBJ2-1; TRBD2 matches 13 bases. Trimming took 5 bases from V and 0 from J; bases not matched to a gene: 4. The germline V gene encodes CDR1 SGHVS and CDR2 FNYEAQ. CDR3 size: 17 residues. The CDR3 region is CASSQRTSGSSYNEQFF. CDR3 sequence (DNA): TGTGCCAGCAGCCAGAGGACTAGCGGGAGCTCCTACAATGAGCAGTTCTTC.

The V call is TRBV27, the J call TRBJ1-5; TRBD1 aligns across 8 bases. V lost 10 bases to trimming and J lost 0 bases; unmatched junction nucleotides: 17. The CDR3 length is 18 residues. The germline CDR1 and CDR2 sequences are MNHEY and SMNVEV (reference sequence). The CDR3 region is CATSKRDRLTYSNQPQHF. CDR3 in DNA: TGTGCCACCTCCAAACGGGACAGGCTGACTTATAGCAATCAGCCCCAGCATTTT.

The chain recombines TRBV27 with TRBJ2-3, with D perhaps matching TRBD1 (6 bases). Per the germline V gene, CDR1 is MNHEY and CDR2 is SMNVEV (reference sequence). The CDR3 is 15 residues long. The ends were cut back, 5 bases at V and 6 bases at J, with 18 bases in the middle. CDR3: CASSTRLGAQDTQYF. The CDR3 region has the DNA TGTGCCAGCAGTACCCGTTTGGGGGCTCAGGATACGCAGTATTTT.